Given below is one T cell receptor (beta chain) in context. This sample is part of a study of blood T cell repertoires in COVID-19. Turning to the study itself: Whether acute or convalescent, the COVID-19 samples came from the United States, Italy and Spain.

Per the original methods: Amplification of reference gene primers provided the estimated nucleated cell counts. Some clones are missing from TCRdb's copy, which holds only in-frame ones; the method was immunoSEQ multiplex PCR. V and J calls and clone size are copied from that table; D and trimming were computed from the DNA. The table has fewer than 250,000 clones, 70% to 90% seen once. This CDR3 is 13 amino acids long. Germline V gives CDR1 LNHDA, CDR2 SQIVND (reference sequence). Trimming left V 4 bases short and J 4 bases short, with 11 bases between. A Seattle source enrolled patients during active infection and followed them longitudinally.

This sequence was found in a man aged 45-65 years with COVID-19, enrolled during active disease. Input material: peripheral blood. V usage is TRBV19 and J usage is TRBJ2-7; D possibly corresponds to TRBD1 (5 bases). The CDR3 sequence is CASSTYPGYEQYF. In DNA form, the CDR3 reads TGTGCCAGTAGTACCTACCCAGGGTACGAGCAGTACTTC.